What follows is one TCR beta chain and its context. Its specificity is unknown. These data originate in a study of T cell responses to AZD1222 COVID-19 vaccine. General study points: There were mostly white British donors and more females than males, and clonal diversity was possibly underestimated. Sampling that yielded the repertoires occurred only after the peak T cell response. Receipt of two AZD1222 doses was followed by a rise in Spike-specific TCR breadth and depth. Among those given AZD1222, only five to seven were seropositive at baseline.

Data came from immunoSEQ multiplex PCR; TCRdb stores just in-frame clones and leaves some out. Among about 97,000 clones listed, roughly 86% were seen once. CDR3 size: 15 residues. V dropped 4 bases and J dropped 6; count of bases not matched to a gene: 8. Germline V gives CDR1 MNHNY, CDR2 SVGAGI (reference sequence). The sample here was peripheral blood, taken on day 0 of AZD1222 vaccination. The rearrangement joins TRBV6-6 to TRBJ2-1, with 8 bases matching TRBD2. The TCR sequence derives from an adult in good health. CDR3 sequence: CASSSREGRSNEQFF. The CDR3 region has the DNA TGTGCCAGCAGTTCCCGGGAGGGGCGCTCCAATGAGCAGTTCTTC.